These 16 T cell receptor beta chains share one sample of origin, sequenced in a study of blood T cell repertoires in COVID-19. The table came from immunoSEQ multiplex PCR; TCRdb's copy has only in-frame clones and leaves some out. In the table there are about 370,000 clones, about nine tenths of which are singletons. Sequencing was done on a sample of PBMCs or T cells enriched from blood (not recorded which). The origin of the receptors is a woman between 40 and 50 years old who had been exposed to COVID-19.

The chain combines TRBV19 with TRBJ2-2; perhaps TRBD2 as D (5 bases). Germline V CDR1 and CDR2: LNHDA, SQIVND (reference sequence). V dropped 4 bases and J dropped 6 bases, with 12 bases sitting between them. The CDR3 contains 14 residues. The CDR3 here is CASSRSGNPGELFF. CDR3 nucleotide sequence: TGTGCCAGTAGTAGATCCGGGAATCCCGGGGAGCTGTTTTTT. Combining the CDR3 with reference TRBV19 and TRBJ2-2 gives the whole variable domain DGGITQSPKYLFRKEGQNVTLSCEQNLNHDAMYWYRQDPGQGLRLIYYSQIVNDFQKGDIAEGYSVSREKKESFPLTVTSAQKNPTAFYLCASSRSGNPGELFFGEGSRLTVL.

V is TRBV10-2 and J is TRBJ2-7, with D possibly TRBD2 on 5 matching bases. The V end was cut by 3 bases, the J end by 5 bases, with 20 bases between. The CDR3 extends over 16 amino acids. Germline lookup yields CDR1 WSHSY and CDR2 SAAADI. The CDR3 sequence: CASSDPGDETPDEQYF. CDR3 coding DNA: TGCGCCAGCAGTGACCCCGGGGATGAAACCCCTGACGAGCAGTACTTC.

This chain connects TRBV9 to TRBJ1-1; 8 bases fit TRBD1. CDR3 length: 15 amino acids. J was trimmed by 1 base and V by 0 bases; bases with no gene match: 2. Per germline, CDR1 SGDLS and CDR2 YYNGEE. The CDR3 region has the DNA TGTGCCAGCAGCGTAGCCGGACAGGGGAACACTGAAGCTTTCTTT. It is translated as CASSVAGQGNTEAFF.

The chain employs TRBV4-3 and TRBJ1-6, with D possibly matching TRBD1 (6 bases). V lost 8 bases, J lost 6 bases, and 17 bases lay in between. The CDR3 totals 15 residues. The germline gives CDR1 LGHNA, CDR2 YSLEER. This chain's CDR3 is CASSLHRERNSPLHF. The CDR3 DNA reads TGCGCCAGCTCCCTCCACAGGGAACGTAATTCACCCCTCCACTTT.

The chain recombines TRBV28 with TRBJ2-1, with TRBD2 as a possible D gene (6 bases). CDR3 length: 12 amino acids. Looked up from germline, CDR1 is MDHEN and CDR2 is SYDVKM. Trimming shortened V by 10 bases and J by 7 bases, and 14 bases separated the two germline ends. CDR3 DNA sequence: TGTGCCATCGGACTAAAGGTGAATGAGCAGTTCTTC. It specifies CAIGLKVNEQFF.

CDR3 amino acids: CASSQLEGAQYEQYF. DNA of the CDR3: TGTGCCAGCAGCCAATTGGAGGGGGCACAATACGAGCAGTACTTC. The V call is TRBV14, the J call TRBJ2-7; tentative D call: TRBD1 (7 bases). The germline V gene encodes CDR1 SGHDN and CDR2 FVKESK. V lost 2 bases and J 4 bases, leaving 15 bases between the germline ends. The CDR3 sequence is 15 residues long.

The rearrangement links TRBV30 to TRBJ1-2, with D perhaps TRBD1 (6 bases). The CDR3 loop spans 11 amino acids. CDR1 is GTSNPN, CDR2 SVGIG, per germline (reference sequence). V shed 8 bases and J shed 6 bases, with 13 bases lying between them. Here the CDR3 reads CARVAGDGYTF. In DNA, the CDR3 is TGTGCCCGAGTGGCAGGGGATGGCTACACCTTC.

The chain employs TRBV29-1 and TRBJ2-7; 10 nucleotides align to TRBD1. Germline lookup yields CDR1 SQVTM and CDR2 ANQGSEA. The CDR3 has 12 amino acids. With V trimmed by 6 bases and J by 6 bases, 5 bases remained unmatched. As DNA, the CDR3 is TGCAGCGTCCGGACAGGGGGAGGCGAGCAGTACTTC. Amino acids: CSVRTGGGEQYF.

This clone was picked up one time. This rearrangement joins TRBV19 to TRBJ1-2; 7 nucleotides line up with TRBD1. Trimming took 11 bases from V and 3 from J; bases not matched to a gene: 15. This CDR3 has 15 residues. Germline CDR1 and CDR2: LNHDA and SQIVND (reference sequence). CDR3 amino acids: CACAQGFSEYYGYTF. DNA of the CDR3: TGTGCCTGCGCACAGGGGTTCTCGGAATACTATGGCTACACCTTC.

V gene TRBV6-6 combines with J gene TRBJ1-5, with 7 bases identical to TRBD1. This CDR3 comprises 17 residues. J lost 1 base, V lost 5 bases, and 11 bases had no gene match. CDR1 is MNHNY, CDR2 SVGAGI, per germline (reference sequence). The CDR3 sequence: CASSPKKPGQSNQPQHF. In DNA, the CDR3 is TGTGCCAGCAGTCCGAAAAAACCGGGACAGAGCAATCAGCCCCAGCATTTT.

The CDR3 nucleotides are TGTGCCAGCCGGAGCGGCATGAACACCGGGGAGCTGTTTTTT. This sequence encodes CASRSGMNTGELFF. The chain has TRBV2 and TRBJ2-2; tentative D call: TRBD2 (5 bases). Trimming removed 8 bases at V and 1 base at J, with 11 bases between. From germline, CDR1 is SNHLY and CDR2 FYNNEI. The CDR3 is 14 amino acids.

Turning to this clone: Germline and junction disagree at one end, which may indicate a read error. Written as DNA, the CDR3 is TGTGCCGGGAGCCTGGGGCCGAATCAGCCCCAGCATTTT. The encoded protein is CAGSLGPNQPQHF. V usage is TRBV30 and J usage is TRBJ1-5; D may be TRBD1 (5 bases). The CDR3 sequence is 13 residues long. Germline-derived CDR1 and CDR2 are GTSNPN and SVGIG (reference sequence).

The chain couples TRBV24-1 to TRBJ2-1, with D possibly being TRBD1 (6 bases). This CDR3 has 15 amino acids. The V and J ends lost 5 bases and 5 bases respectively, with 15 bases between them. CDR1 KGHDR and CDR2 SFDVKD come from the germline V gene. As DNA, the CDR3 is TGTGCCACCAGTGCCCCCCCAGGGGTCCACAATGAGCAGTTCTTC. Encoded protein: CATSAPPGVHNEQFF.

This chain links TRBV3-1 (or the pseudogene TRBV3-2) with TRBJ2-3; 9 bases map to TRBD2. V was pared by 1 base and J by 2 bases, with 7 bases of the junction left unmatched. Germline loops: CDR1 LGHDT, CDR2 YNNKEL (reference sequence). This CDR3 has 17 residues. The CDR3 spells CASSQGNSGGHTDTQYF. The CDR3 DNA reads TGTGCCAGCAGCCAAGGTAATAGCGGGGGACACACAGATACGCAGTATTTT.

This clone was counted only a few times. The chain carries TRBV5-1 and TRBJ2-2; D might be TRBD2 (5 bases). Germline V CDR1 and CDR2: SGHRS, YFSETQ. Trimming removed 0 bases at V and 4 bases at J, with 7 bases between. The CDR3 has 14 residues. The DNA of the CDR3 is TGCGCCAGCAGCTTGGGTCGGGGCACCGGGGAGCTGTTTTTT. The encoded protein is CASSLGRGTGELFF.

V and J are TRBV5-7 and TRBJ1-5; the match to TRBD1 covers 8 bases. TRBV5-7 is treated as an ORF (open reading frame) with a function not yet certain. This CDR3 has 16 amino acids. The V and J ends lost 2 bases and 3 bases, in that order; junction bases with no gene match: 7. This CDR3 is CASSFPRTGNNQPQHF. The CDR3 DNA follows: TGTGCCAGCAGCTTTCCCAGGACAGGGAACAATCAGCCCCAGCATTTT.